The entry that follows covers one TCR beta chain sequence. These data come from a study of blood T cell repertoires in COVID-19. For the study at large: Acute and convalescent COVID-19 specimens originated in the United States, Italy and Spain. Sources were T cells, B-cell-depleted T cells, or PBMCs; the material itself was cDNA or gDNA.

Trimming removed 4 bases from V and 9 bases from J; junction bases left unmatched: 8. This CDR3 has 14 amino acids. Germline lookup yields CDR1 SGHRS and CDR2 YFSETQ. Here immunoSEQ multiplex PCR was the method, and the copy in TCRdb shows in-frame clones only, minus some. The sample has some 190,000 clones, approximately 90% seen once. The sequenced sample was peripheral blood. The sequence came from a woman aged 40 to 50 who had recovered from COVID-19. The genes are TRBV5-1 and TRBJ2-1, with 9 bases identical to TRBD1. This CDR3 reads CASSGGQGLFEQFF. The CDR3 nucleotides read TGCGCCAGCAGCGGGGGACAGGGTTTATTTGAGCAGTTCTTC.